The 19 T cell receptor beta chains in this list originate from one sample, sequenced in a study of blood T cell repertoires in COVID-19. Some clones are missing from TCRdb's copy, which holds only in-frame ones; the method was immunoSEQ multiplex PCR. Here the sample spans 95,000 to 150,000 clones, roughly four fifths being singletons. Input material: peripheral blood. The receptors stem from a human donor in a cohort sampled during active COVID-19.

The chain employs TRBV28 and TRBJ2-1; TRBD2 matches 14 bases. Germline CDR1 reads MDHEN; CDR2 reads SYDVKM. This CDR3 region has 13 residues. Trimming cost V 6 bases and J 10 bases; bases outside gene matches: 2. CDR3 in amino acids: CASRWTSGGEQFF. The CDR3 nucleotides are TGTGCCAGCAGATGGACTAGCGGGGGGGAGCAGTTCTTC. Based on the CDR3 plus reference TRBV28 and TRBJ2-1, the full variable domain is DVKVTQSSRYLVKRTGEKVFLECVQDMDHENMFWYRQDPGLGLRLIYFSYDVKMKEKGDIPEGYSVSREKKERFSLILESASTNQTSMYLCASRWTSGGEQFFGPGTRLTVL.

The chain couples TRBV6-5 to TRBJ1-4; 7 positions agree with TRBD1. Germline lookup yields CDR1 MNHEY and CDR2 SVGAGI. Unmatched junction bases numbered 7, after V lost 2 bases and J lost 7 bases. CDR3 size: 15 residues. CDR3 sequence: CASSYVRQGFEKLFF. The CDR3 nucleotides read TGTGCCAGCAGTTACGTCCGACAGGGTTTTGAAAAACTGTTTTTT.

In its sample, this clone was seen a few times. CDR3 in DNA: TGTGCCAGCACCCTATTAAACACTGAAGCTTTCTTT. Protein: CASTLLNTEAFF. The chain couples TRBV5-6 to TRBJ1-1; D not resolved. The CDR3 spans 12 residues. Trimming took 6 bases from V and 2 from J, leaving 8 bases between them. Germline V CDR1 and CDR2: SGHDT, YYEEEE.

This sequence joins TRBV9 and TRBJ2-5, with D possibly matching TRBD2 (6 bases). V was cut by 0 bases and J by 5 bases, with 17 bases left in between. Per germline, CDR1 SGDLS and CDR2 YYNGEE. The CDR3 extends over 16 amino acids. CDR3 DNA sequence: TGTGCCAGCAGCGTAGGTGGAGGGGAGTGGTTTGAGACCCAGTACTTC. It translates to CASSVGGGEWFETQYF. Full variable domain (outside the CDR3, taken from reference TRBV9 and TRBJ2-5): DSGVTQTPKHLITATGQRVTLRCSPRSGDLSVYWYQQSLDQGLQFLIQYYNGEERAKGNILERFSAQQFPDLHSELNLSSLELGDSALYFCASSVGGGEWFETQYFGPGTRLLVL.

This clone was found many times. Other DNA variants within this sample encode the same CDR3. This CDR3 reads CASSISPGDEQYF. In DNA, the CDR3 is TGTGCCAGTAGTATCTCCCCCGGAGACGAGCAGTACTTC. The chain has TRBV19 and TRBJ2-7; D gene uncertain. The CDR3 has 13 amino acids. V lost 3 bases and J 5 bases, leaving 11 bases between the germline ends. Germline CDR1 and CDR2: LNHDA and SQIVND (reference sequence).

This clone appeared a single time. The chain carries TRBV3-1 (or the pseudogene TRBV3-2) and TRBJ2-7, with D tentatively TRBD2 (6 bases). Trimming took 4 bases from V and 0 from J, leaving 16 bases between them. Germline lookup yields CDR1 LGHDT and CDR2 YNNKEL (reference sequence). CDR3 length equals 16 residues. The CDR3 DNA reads TGTGCCAGCAGCCCGGTCCGGGACTCGAGCTCCTACGAGCAGTACTTC. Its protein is CASSPVRDSSSYEQYF.

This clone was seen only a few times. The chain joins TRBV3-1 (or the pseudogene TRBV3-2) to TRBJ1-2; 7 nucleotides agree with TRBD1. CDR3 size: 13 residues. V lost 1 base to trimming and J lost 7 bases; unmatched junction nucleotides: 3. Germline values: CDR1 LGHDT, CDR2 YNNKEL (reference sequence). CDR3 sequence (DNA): TGTGCCAGCAGCCAAGGACAGGGTGGTGGCTACACCTTC. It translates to CASSQGQGGGYTF.

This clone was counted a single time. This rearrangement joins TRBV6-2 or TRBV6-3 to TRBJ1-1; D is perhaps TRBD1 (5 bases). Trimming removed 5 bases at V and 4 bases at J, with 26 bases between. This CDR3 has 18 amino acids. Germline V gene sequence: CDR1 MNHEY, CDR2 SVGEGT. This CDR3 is CASSNLGGLARGSTEAFF. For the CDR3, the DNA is TGTGCCAGCAGTAACCTGGGGGGTCTGGCCCGCGGAAGCACTGAAGCTTTCTTT.

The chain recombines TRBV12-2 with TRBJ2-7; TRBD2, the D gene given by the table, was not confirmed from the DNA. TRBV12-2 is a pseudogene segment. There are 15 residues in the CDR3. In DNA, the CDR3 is TGTGCAAGTCGCGTGAGGACTAGCGGGAGCCACGAGCAGTACTTC. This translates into CASRVRTSGSHEQYF.

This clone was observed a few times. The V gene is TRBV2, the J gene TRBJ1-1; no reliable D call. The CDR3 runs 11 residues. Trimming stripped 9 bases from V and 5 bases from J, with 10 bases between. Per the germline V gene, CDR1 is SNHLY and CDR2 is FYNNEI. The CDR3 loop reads CASMVGTEAFF. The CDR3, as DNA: TGTGCCAGTATGGTCGGGACTGAAGCTTTCTTT.

The CDR3 bases are TGTGCCAGCAGCTTGTCCCTAGCGGTGGTGGATACGCAGTATTTT. Amino acids: CASSLSLAVVDTQYF. This chain links TRBV7-2 with TRBJ2-3; 7 bases match TRBD2. V shed 3 bases, J shed 6 bases, and the junction held 9 bases outside the gene matches. The CDR3 loop spans 15 amino acids. Germline values: CDR1 SGHTA, CDR2 FQGNSA.

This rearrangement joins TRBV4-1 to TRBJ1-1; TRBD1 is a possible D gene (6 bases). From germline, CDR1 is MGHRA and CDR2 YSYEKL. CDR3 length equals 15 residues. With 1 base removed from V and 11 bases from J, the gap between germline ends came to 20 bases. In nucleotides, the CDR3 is TGCGCCAGCAGCCAAGGGGGGGGGCAGACGGTTACGGCTTTCTTT. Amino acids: CASSQGGGQTVTAFF.

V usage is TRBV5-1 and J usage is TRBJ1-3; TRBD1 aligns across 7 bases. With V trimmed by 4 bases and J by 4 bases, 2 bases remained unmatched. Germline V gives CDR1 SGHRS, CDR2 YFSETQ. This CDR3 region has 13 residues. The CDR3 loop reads CASSRDRGNTIYF. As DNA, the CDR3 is TGCGCCAGCAGCAGGGACAGAGGAAACACCATATATTTT.

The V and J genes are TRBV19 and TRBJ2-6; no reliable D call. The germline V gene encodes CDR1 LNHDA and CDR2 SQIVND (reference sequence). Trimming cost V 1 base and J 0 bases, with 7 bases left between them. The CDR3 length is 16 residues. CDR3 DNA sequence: TGTGCCAGTAGTATAGTGAGCTTCTCTGGGGCCAACGTCCTGACTTTC. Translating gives CASSIVSFSGANVLTF.

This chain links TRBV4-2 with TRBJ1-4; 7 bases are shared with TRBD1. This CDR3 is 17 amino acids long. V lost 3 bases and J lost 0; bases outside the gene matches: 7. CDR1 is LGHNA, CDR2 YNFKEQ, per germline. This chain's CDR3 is CASSHAGTAATNEKLFF. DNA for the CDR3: TGTGCCAGCAGCCACGCCGGGACAGCTGCAACTAATGAAAAACTGTTTTTT.

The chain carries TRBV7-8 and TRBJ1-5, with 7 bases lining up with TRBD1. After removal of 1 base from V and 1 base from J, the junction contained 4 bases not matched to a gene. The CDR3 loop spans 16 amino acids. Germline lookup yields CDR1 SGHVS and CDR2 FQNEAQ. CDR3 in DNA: TGTGCCAGCAGCTTAGACTTCAGGGGGAGCAATCAGCCCCAGCATTTT. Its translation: CASSLDFRGSNQPQHF.

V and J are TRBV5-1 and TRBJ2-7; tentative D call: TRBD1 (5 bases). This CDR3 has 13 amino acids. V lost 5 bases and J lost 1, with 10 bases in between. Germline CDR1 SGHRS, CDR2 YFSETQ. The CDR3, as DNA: TGCGCCAGCAGTTTTGACAGTTCCTACGAGCAGTACTTC. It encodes CASSFDSSYEQYF.

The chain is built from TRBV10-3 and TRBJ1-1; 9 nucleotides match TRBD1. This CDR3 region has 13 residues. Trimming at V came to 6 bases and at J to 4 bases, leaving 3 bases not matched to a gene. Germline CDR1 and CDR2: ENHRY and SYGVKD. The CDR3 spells CAIRTGGGTEAFF. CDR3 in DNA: TGTGCCATCAGGACAGGGGGGGGCACTGAAGCTTTCTTT.

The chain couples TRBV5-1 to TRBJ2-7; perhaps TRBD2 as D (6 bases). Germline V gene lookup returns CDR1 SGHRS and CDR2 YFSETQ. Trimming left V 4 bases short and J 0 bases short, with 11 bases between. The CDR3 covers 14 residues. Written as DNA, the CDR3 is TGCGCCAGCAGCCCGGCGGGATACTCCTACGAGCAGTACTTC. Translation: CASSPAGYSYEQYF.